The 8 T cell receptor beta chains listed next were all sequenced from one sample in a study of breast tumors, draining lymph nodes, adjacent tissues. TCRdb recomputed calls from the multiplex PCR reads with MiXCR, one row per CDR3 protein. The data contain under 30,000 distinct CDR3 sequences, 23% of them singletons. Sequenced input: breast tumor tissue. These TCRs come from a female donor with breast cancer. Some clones in this sample may be carry-over from other donors' samples.

This chain joins TRBV7-9 and TRBJ2-5; TRBD1 agrees at 9 bases. Germline lookup yields CDR1 SEHNR and CDR2 FQNEAQ (reference sequence). The V gene end was trimmed by 1 base and the J gene end by 5 bases; junction bases not matched to a gene: 5. This CDR3 is built from 15 residues. The CDR3 DNA sequence: TGTGCCAGCAGCTTAGGAACAGGGGGCGCGGAGACCCAGTACTTC. Translating gives CASSLGTGGAETQYF. The complete variable domain, with remaining parts taken from reference TRBV7-9 and TRBJ2-5, reads DTGVSQNPRHKITKRGQNVTFRCDPISEHNRLYWYRQTLGQGPEFLTYFQNEAQLEKSRLLSDRFSAERPKGSFSTLEIQRTEQGDSAMYLCASSLGTGGAETQYFGPGTRLLVL.

This clonotype came up many times. The chain carries TRBV5-8 and TRBJ1-6; D uncertain. Deletions cut 0 bases from V and 7 bases from J, with 11 bases between. The CDR3 is 15 residues long. The V gene's germline CDR1 is SGHTS and CDR2 YDEGEE. CDR3 region: CASSLGGVSNSPLHF. The DNA of the CDR3 is TGTGCCAGCAGCTTGGGCGGGGTTTCAAATTCACCCCTCCACTTT.

This clonotype occurred many times. The CDR3 is CASSSGEISSYNEQFF. CDR3 nucleotides: TGTGCCAGCAGCTCTGGGGAGATAAGCTCCTACAATGAGCAGTTCTTC. The chain employs TRBV13 and TRBJ2-1, with TRBD2 as a possible D gene (5 bases). The V and J ends lost 4 bases and 0 bases respectively, with 13 bases between them. CDR3 length: 16 amino acids. CDR1 PRHDT and CDR2 FYEKMQ come from the germline V gene (reference sequence).

This clonotype was found many times. This chain joins TRBV30 and TRBJ2-2; 8 bases align to TRBD1. V trimming: 4 bases; J trimming: 5 bases; junction bases outside the gene matches: 6. The CDR3 length is 14 residues. Germline V gives CDR1 GTSNPN, CDR2 SVGIG (reference sequence). CDR3 DNA sequence: TGTGCCTGGAATACAGGGGGACCTACCGGGGAGCTGTTTTTT. Residues: CAWNTGGPTGELFF.

This clonotype was seen ten or more times. This sequence joins TRBV11-2 and TRBJ2-7; 7 positions agree with TRBD2. V lost 4 bases to trimming and J lost 2 bases; unmatched junction nucleotides: 11. The germline CDR1 and CDR2 sequences are SGHAT and FQNNGV. The CDR3 runs to 16 residues. CDR3 in DNA: TGTGCCAGCAGCTCACCGGCGGGGGTAGAGACCTACGAGCAGTACTTC. Translation gives CASSSPAGVETYEQYF.

This clonotype showed up just once. The chain couples TRBV29-1 to TRBJ2-3, with 12 bases that match TRBD2. The junction had 1 base not matched to a gene; V was cut back by 4 bases and J by 5 bases. Germline CDR1 is SQVTM and CDR2 is ANQGSEA. The CDR3 covers 13 residues. The CDR3 bases are TGCAGCGTTGCGACTAGCGGGAGAGATACGCAGTATTTT. This sequence encodes CSVATSGRDTQYF.

This clonotype was seen many times. This chain uses TRBV18 with TRBJ2-2; D gene uncertain. The CDR3 covers 13 residues. V was pared by 3 bases and J by 6 bases, with 8 bases between. Germline CDR1 reads KGHSH; CDR2 reads LQKENI. This CDR3 is CASSPRPPGELFF. Here the CDR3 DNA reads TGTGCCAGCTCACCCAGGCCCCCCGGGGAGCTGTTTTTT.

This clonotype was seen a handful of times. A single base separates this from a much larger clone, so it may be a read error. This chain links TRBV3-1 with TRBJ1-4; D unclear. The CDR3 totals 14 residues. Germline values: CDR1 LGHDT, CDR2 YNNKEL (reference sequence). The CDR3 spells CASSQGRWNEKLSF. DNA for the CDR3: TGTGCCAGCAGCCAGGGAAGGTGGAATGAAAAACTGTCTTTT.